These T cell receptor beta chains were read from a single sample in a study of shared clonotypes between healthy human individuals. Sequencing was performed with immunoSEQ multiplex PCR; in TCRdb, only in-frame clones are kept and a portion is missing. The sample shows about 520,000 clones, 81% of them seen only once. The material sequenced was PBMCs. These receptors were collected from a woman in her forties in good health. Some clones in this sample may be carry-over from other donors' samples. Both conserved end residues are trimmed from each CDR3. The order of the fields is clone size, J gene, V gene, CDR3 protein. Only part of the rows carry a size: once, few, many, or a class if the clone is expanded.

once	TRBJ2-1	TRBV4-3	ASSQGTRHTYNEQF
NA	TRBJ1-4	TRBV19	ASSMTGGAPDEKLF
NA	TRBJ1-6	TRBV9	ASSATAQSNSPLH
NA	TRBJ2-1	TRBV7-2	ASSKGPSGSRNEQF
NA	TRBJ1-3	TRBV5-1	ASSLDHDGNTIY
NA	TRBJ2-7	TRBV7-9	ASTRLAGGDSYEQY
NA	TRBJ1-2	TRBV7-9	ASSSRTENGYT
NA	TRBJ1-5	TRBV5-4	ASSLEADQPQH
NA	TRBJ1-2	TRBV9	ASSADSNYGYT
NA	TRBJ1-5	TRBV18	ASSQDQNPYNSNQPQH
many	TRBJ2-1	TRBV28	ASSRDRAGYNEQF
NA	TRBJ2-1	TRBV6-4	ASSDSEGGDEQF
few	TRBJ2-5	TRBV5-1	ARPETSGRETQY
NA	TRBJ2-7	TRBV10-1	ASSDVGREQY
NA	TRBJ2-1	TRBV6-5	ASSPGLAGVSEQF
NA	TRBJ1-5	TRBV6-6	ASSVQFGASNQPQH
NA	TRBJ2-7	TRBV19	ASSMRDTFYEQY
NA	TRBJ2-7	TRBV10-3	AISPGQNSYEQY
NA	TRBJ2-3	TRBV27	ASSSAGGFGYTQY
NA	TRBJ2-7	TRBV7-2	ASSLVRSEYEQY
NA	TRBJ2-5	TRBV7-9	ASSSGSYPQY
NA	TRBJ2-3	TRBV28	ASSLAGDTQY
NA	TRBJ1-1	TRBV5-6	ASSLGHRNTEAF
NA	TRBJ2-7	TRBV5-4	ASSRLASEQY
few	TRBJ2-3	TRBV7-2	ASSRRAGEGGDTQY
NA	TRBJ1-3	TRBV5-4	ASSQDPGQGAAGNTIY
NA	TRBJ2-3	TRBV11-2	ASSFGPRGDTQY
once	TRBJ1-2	TRBV5-6	ASSTGHYGYT
NA	TRBJ2-3	TRBV9	ASSATPDTQY
NA	TRBJ2-1	TRBV28	ASSPLRLWTGGEQF
NA	TRBJ1-4	TRBV30	AWSVSAASGKLF